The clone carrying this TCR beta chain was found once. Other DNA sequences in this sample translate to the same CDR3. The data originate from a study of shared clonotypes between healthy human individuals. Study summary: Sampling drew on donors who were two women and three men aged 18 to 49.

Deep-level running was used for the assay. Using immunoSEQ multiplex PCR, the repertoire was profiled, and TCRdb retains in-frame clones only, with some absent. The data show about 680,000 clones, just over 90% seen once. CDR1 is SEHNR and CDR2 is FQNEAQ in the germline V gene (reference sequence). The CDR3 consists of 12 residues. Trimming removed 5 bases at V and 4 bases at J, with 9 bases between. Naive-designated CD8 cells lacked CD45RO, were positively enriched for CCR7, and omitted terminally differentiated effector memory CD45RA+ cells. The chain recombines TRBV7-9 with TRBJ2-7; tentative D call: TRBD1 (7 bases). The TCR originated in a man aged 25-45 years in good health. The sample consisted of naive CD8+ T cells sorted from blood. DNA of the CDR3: TGTGCCAGCAGCCCAGGGGGGTACGAGCAGTACTTC. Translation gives CASSPGGYEQYF.